This T cell receptor (beta chain) was recovered during a study of cytomegalovirus exposure and HLA in healthy donors. This CDR3 has 16 residues. CDR1 SGDLS and CDR2 YYNGEE come from the germline V gene. The V and J ends lost 2 bases and 0 bases respectively, with 14 bases between them. A word on this clone: Its target is not known.

Study-wide results and caveats: Whilst most TCR sequences proved rare, a subset of public TCRs occurred across many donors.

TCRdb's table, derived via immunoSEQ multiplex PCR, lists solely in-frame clones and lacks some. The data hold about 76,000 clones, with less than 95% observed a single time. The origin of this receptor is a woman younger than 30 in good health and CMV-seronegative. Sequencing used PBMCs. The gene calls are TRBV9 and TRBJ1-1; unclear D gene. CDR3: CASSVRGEVMNTEAFF. CDR3 nucleotides: TGTGCCAGCAGCGTCCGGGGAGAGGTCATGAACACTGAAGCTTTCTTT. Based on the CDR3 plus reference TRBV9 and TRBJ1-1, the full variable domain is DSGVTQTPKHLITATGQRVTLRCSPRSGDLSVYWYQQSLDQGLQFLIQYYNGEERAKGNILERFSAQQFPDLHSELNLSSLELGDSALYFCASSVRGEVMNTEAFFGQGTRLTVV.